This T cell receptor beta chain derives from a study of blood T cell repertoires in COVID-19. The wider study: Acute and convalescent COVID-19 samples came from the United States, Italy and Spain. PBMCs, B-cell-depleted T cells, or T cells were the source of the cDNA or gDNA that made up the material.

Original processing notes: Reference gene primer amplification gave nucleated cell count estimates. Some clones are missing from TCRdb's copy, which holds only in-frame ones; the method was immunoSEQ multiplex PCR. Clonal size and the V and J genes are those of that table, whereas D and trimming came from the DNA. The sample lists around 280,000 clones; roughly 87% were seen once. The CDR3 has 16 amino acids. The V segment lost 0 bases and the J segment 0 bases; nucleotides outside the gene matches: 6. Germline CDR1 and CDR2: GTSNPN and SVGIG (reference sequence). The source material was peripheral blood. The sequence was obtained from a woman aged 45 to 65 who had recovered from COVID-19. The rearrangement uses TRBV30 and TRBJ2-3; 7 bases align to TRBD2. CDR3 sequence (DNA): TGTGCCTGGAGTGTAATACGGGGGGTGAGCACAGATACGCAGTATTTT. It codes for CAWSVIRGVSTDTQYF. Variable domain in full (rest from reference TRBV30 and TRBJ2-3): SQTIHQWPATLVQPVGSPLSLECTVEGTSNPNLYWYRQAAGRGLQLLFYSVGIGQISSEVPQNLSASRPQDRQFILSSKKLLLSDSGFYLCAWSVIRGVSTDTQYFGPGTRLTVL.